These 16 T cell receptor beta chains share one sample of origin, sequenced in a study of cytomegalovirus exposure and HLA in healthy donors. This table comes from immunoSEQ multiplex PCR, and its TCRdb copy is limited to in-frame clones, with some not included. The top ten hold 1.1% of the sample, which has tens of thousands of clones, 90% to 95% seen once. Sequencing was done on a sample of PBMCs. These receptors came from a man aged 18 to 35 in good health and CMV-seronegative.

J is TRBJ2-3 and V is TRBV4-1; no clear D. CDR3 length equals 14 residues. V shed 0 bases and J shed 2 bases, with 6 bases lying between them. The germline CDR1 and CDR2 sequences are MGHRA and YSYEKL. The CDR3 nucleotides are TGCGCCAGCAGCCAAGACGGGTTCACAGATACGCAGTATTTT. This encodes CASSQDGFTDTQYF.

This rearrangement joins TRBV29-1 to TRBJ2-7; 7 bases align to TRBD2. Germline V lookup: CDR1 SQVTM, CDR2 ANQGSEA. The trim removed 0 bases at V and 2 bases at J, leaving 7 bases unmatched. The CDR3 extends over 15 amino acids. The CDR3 DNA follows: TGCAGCGTTGAAGATCAACGGGGGGTCGCCTACGAGCAGTACTTC. Amino acids: CSVEDQRGVAYEQYF.

This clone was counted a single time. CDR3 amino acids: CASSVLGLAGDTGELFF. The CDR3 DNA reads as TGTGCCAGCAGCGTCCTGGGACTAGCGGGAGACACCGGGGAGCTGTTTTTT. V usage is TRBV9 and J usage is TRBJ2-2; TRBD2 matches at 14 bases. With V trimmed by 2 bases and J by 3 bases, 3 bases remained unmatched. Germline CDR1 SGDLS, CDR2 YYNGEE. The CDR3 has 17 residues.

The chain couples TRBV4-3 to TRBJ2-7, with 9 nucleotides matching TRBD1. The germline CDR1 and CDR2 sequences are LGHNA and YSLEER. The CDR3 contains 14 residues. V lost 3 bases to trimming and J lost 3 bases; unmatched junction nucleotides: 3. CDR3 in DNA: TGCGCCAGCAGCCAGGGACAGGGTATCTACGAGCAGTACTTC. The encoded protein is CASSQGQGIYEQYF.

CDR3 in DNA: TGTGCCATCACCTTAGCGGGAGGGGAAGTCAATGAGCAGTTCTTC. The encoded protein is CAITLAGGEVNEQFF. This rearrangement joins TRBV10-3 to TRBJ2-1, with TRBD2 identical over 11 bases. Germline V gene lookup returns CDR1 ENHRY and CDR2 SYGVKD. V gave up 7 bases and J gave up 6 bases; unmatched junction bases: 8. This CDR3 has 15 amino acids.

Comment on this clone: This CDR3 is also generated by other DNA sequences in the sample. This chain uses TRBV4-3 with TRBJ2-3; TRBD1 matches at 7 bases. The CDR3 contains 15 residues. The germline V gene has CDR1 LGHNA and CDR2 YSLEER. V shed 1 base, J shed 1 base, and the junction held 2 bases outside the gene matches. CDR3 loop: CASSQGQGGTDTQYF. The CDR3 DNA is TGCGCCAGCAGCCAAGGACAGGGAGGCACAGATACGCAGTATTTT.

The chain has TRBV19 and TRBJ2-5; TRBD2 is a possible D gene (6 bases). V was pared by 8 bases and J by 3 bases, with 13 bases between. Germline CDR1 reads LNHDA; CDR2 reads SQIVND (reference sequence). The CDR3 is 13 amino acids. CDR3 DNA: TGTGCCAGTGGACGACTAGGGGAAGAGACCCAGTACTTC. Amino acid sequence: CASGRLGEETQYF.

This chain uses TRBV5-6 with TRBJ1-1, with D perhaps matching TRBD1 (5 bases). The CDR3 length is 14 residues. V lost 0 bases to trimming and J lost 7 bases, with 13 bases between them. The germline CDR1 and CDR2 sequences are SGHDT and YYEEEE. CDR3 loop: CASSLGLGLSEAFF. As DNA, the CDR3 is TGTGCCAGCAGCTTGGGATTGGGGCTGAGTGAAGCTTTCTTT.

The chain is built from TRBV11-2 and TRBJ2-3; D may be TRBD2 (6 bases). Germline V lookup: CDR1 SGHAT, CDR2 FQNNGV. The CDR3 is made up of 15 amino acids. Trimming shortened V by 5 bases and J by 2 bases, and 14 bases separated the two germline ends. This CDR3 is CASSVGGTATDTQYF. DNA of the CDR3: TGTGCCAGCAGCGTCGGCGGGACCGCCACAGATACGCAGTATTTT.

This chain connects TRBV10-3 to TRBJ2-5; unclear D gene. Looked up from germline, CDR1 is ENHRY and CDR2 is SYGVKD. Trimming removed 10 bases from V and 3 bases from J, with 21 bases in between. This CDR3 has 15 amino acids. This CDR3 reads CATRLEAAAEETQYF. The CDR3 DNA is TGTGCCACGCGATTAGAGGCCGCGGCCGAAGAGACCCAGTACTTC.

The chain is built from TRBV6-6 and TRBJ1-5; D might be TRBD1 (5 bases). V lost 2 bases and J 7 bases, leaving 15 bases between the germline ends. Per germline, CDR1 MNHNY and CDR2 SVGAGI (reference sequence). CDR3 length equals 15 residues. The CDR3 is CASSYQGAEGQPQHF. In nucleotides, the CDR3 is TGTGCCAGCAGTTACCAGGGCGCGGAGGGGCAGCCCCAGCATTTT.

The chain carries TRBV11-2 and TRBJ2-3, with 8 bases fitting TRBD1. CDR1 is SGHAT and CDR2 is FQNNGV in the germline V gene. This CDR3 has 18 residues. V was pared by 6 bases and J by 0 bases, with 14 bases of the junction left unmatched. CDR3 protein: CASRRTDRAPLSTDTQYF. CDR3 nucleotides: TGTGCCAGCAGACGCACGGACAGGGCTCCCCTTAGCACAGATACGCAGTATTTT.

The chain couples TRBV7-2 to TRBJ2-1; 11 bases agree with TRBD2. The V gene end was trimmed by 5 bases and the J gene end by 3 bases; junction bases not matched to a gene: 6. The CDR3 totals 16 residues. Germline V gene lookup returns CDR1 SGHTA and CDR2 FQGNSA. CDR3 in amino acids: CASSPRGTSGYNEQFF. The DNA of the CDR3 is TGTGCCAGCAGCCCCAGAGGGACTAGCGGCTACAATGAGCAGTTCTTC.

The chain employs TRBV18 and TRBJ2-7; 16 bases fit TRBD2. Per germline, CDR1 KGHSH and CDR2 LQKENI. J gave up 4 bases and V 3 bases, and 3 bases lay outside the gene matches. The CDR3 runs 16 residues. The DNA for the CDR3 is TGTGCCAGCTCACCGGGACTAGCGGGAGGGGTGTACGAGCAGTACTTC. It yields the protein CASSPGLAGGVYEQYF.

The J gene is TRBJ2-3, the V gene TRBV25-1; 8 bases agree with TRBD1. The germline V gene encodes CDR1 MGHDK and CDR2 SYGVNS. V trimming: 7 bases; J trimming: 0 bases; junction bases outside the gene matches: 3. The CDR3 spans 14 residues. CDR3 nucleotide sequence: TGTGCCAGCAATGGACAGGGAAGCACAGATACGCAGTATTTT. Translating it yields CASNGQGSTDTQYF.

To note about this clone: Different DNA sequences within this sample yield the same CDR3. The chain combines TRBV5-1 with TRBJ2-1, with D possibly being TRBD1 (6 bases). The CDR3 sequence is 12 residues long. Germline CDR1 is SGHRS and CDR2 is YFSETQ. V dropped 3 bases and J dropped 7 bases, with 8 bases sitting between them. The CDR3 is CASSSRGNEQFF. Written as DNA, the CDR3 is TGCGCCAGCAGCTCCAGGGGTAATGAGCAGTTCTTC.